This T cell receptor (beta chain) derives from a study of Graves' ophthalmopathy and Graves' hyperthyroidism. The study, taken as a whole, reports: Most clonotypes expanded in thyroid above 0.001 frequency were present in blood too.

This clonotype was recorded at least ten times. Its antigen is still unknown. Given a much more abundant clone one base away, this may be a read error. For repertoire sequencing, the TCR beta CDR3 regions were amplified from RNA transcripts. HTBI-primed first-round RT-PCR preceded second-round multiplex PCR. TCRdb processed the multiplex PCR reads anew with MiXCR; each CDR3 protein has one entry. The sample lists about 400,000 distinct CDR3 sequences; around 18% were seen once. As diagnostic evidence, clinical symptoms, serum thyroxine, TRAb, thyroid ultrasound and orbital computed tomography were relied upon. Fresh peripheral blood, about 9.3 ml, was the PBMC source. The CDR3 consists of 15 residues. Germline V gene lookup returns CDR1 MNHEY and CDR2 SVGAGI.

Sequenced: peripheral blood. The rearrangement uses TRBV6-5 and TRBJ2-5; 7 nucleotides align to TRBD2. This clonotype originated in a woman aged 18-30 years with Graves' ophthalmopathy. The CDR3 DNA is TGTGCCAGCATTTTCGGGCGGGGGAACCAAGGGACCCAGTACTTC. Translating gives CASIFGRGNQGTQYF.